Many counts were recorded for the clone carrying this TCR beta chain. The hyperthyroidism was newly diagnosed and had lasted under 2 months; the patients were aged 18 to 65. The study excluded patients with uncontrolled infection, other autoimmune disease, pregnancy or lactation. These data originate in a study of T cells in Graves' hyperthyroidism and ophthalmopathy. The CDR3 consists of 11 residues. Trimming removed 4 bases at V and 6 bases at J, with 6 bases between. The germline V gene encodes CDR1 SNHLY and CDR2 FYNNEI. Template material for amplifying TCR beta CDR3 regions consisted of RNA transcripts. HTBI primers were used for first-round RT-PCR of the TCR CDR3. TCRdb ran MiXCR on the multiplex PCR reads and lists one entry per CDR3 protein. The table includes approximately 400,000 distinct CDR3 sequences, 14% detected once.

The sample comprised blood. The receptor was derived from a woman aged 55 to 70 with Graves' hyperthyroidism. The chain employs TRBV2 and TRBJ1-2, with D unresolved. In DNA, the CDR3 is TGTGCCAGCAGTGGGCCGGATGGCTACACCTTC. It specifies CASSGPDGYTF.